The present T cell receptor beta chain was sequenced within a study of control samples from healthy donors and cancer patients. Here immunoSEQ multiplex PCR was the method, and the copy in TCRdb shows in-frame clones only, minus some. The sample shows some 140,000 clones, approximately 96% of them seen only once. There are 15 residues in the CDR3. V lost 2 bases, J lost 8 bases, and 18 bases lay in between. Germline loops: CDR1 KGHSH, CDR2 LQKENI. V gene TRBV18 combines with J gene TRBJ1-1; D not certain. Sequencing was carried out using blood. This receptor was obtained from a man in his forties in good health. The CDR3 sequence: CASSPTTRLVAEAFF. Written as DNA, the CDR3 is TGTGCCAGCTCACCAACGACCCGACTGGTGGCGGAAGCTTTCTTT.